The 27 T cell receptor beta chains reported below all come from one sample, sequenced in a study of blood T cell repertoires in COVID-19. Method: immunoSEQ multiplex PCR; TCRdb's copy keeps in-frame clones and lacks some. Among more than 300,000 clones listed, about nine tenths were seen once. The material sequenced was peripheral blood. The receptors here all came from a woman between 50 and 59 years old with COVID-19, enrolled during active disease.

The chain recombines TRBV10-3 with TRBJ2-3; 9 bases fit TRBD2. Looked up from germline, CDR1 is ENHRY and CDR2 is SYGVKD. Trimming at V came to 1 base and at J to 3 bases, leaving 8 bases not matched to a gene. The CDR3 covers 17 residues. The CDR3 spells CAISELTSGVGTDTQYF. The CDR3 DNA reads TGTGCCATCAGTGAGTTGACTAGCGGTGTGGGTACAGATACGCAGTATTTT.

This sequence joins TRBV6-6 and TRBJ2-3, with D possibly being TRBD1 (5 bases). Deletions cut 4 bases from V and 3 bases from J, with 11 bases between. This CDR3 is 14 amino acids long. The germline CDR1 and CDR2 sequences are MNHNY and SVGAGI (reference sequence). The CDR3 nucleotides are TGTGCCAGCAGTTTAACCTCAGGGACAGATACGCAGTATTTT. Encoded protein: CASSLTSGTDTQYF.

The chain combines TRBV6-5 with TRBJ1-1; TRBD1 is a possible D gene (6 bases). CDR3 length: 15 amino acids. Germline V gives CDR1 MNHEY, CDR2 SVGAGI. Trimming took 2 bases from V and 5 from J, leaving 15 bases between them. The CDR3 DNA reads as TGTGCCAGCAGTTACCCCGGGACACTGGGAACTGAAGCTTTCTTT. Its protein product is CASSYPGTLGTEAFF.

This sequence joins TRBV19 and TRBJ1-4; TRBD1 matches 10 bases. Germline V gene lookup returns CDR1 LNHDA and CDR2 SQIVND (reference sequence). This CDR3 contains 15 residues. Unmatched junction bases numbered 7, after V lost 5 bases and J lost 7 bases. CDR3 sequence: CASSSWTGGSEKLFF. Written as DNA, the CDR3 is TGTGCCAGTAGTTCCTGGACAGGGGGTAGTGAAAAACTGTTTTTT.

V gene TRBV27 combines with J gene TRBJ2-7; 7 bases are shared with TRBD1. Looked up from germline, CDR1 is MNHEY and CDR2 is SMNVEV (reference sequence). This CDR3 has 14 residues. V shed 2 bases, J shed 3 bases, and the junction held 4 bases outside the gene matches. Written as DNA, the CDR3 is TGTGCCAGCAGTTTAGCCAGGGGGAACTACGAGCAGTACTTC. It specifies CASSLARGNYEQYF.

This sequence joins TRBV6-6 and TRBJ1-2; 9 positions match TRBD1. Germline loops: CDR1 MNHNY, CDR2 SVGAGI (reference sequence). CDR3 length equals 16 residues. Germline trimming cut 1 base from V and 4 bases from J; bases unmatched to any gene: 7. The CDR3 loop reads CASSYLGQGERYGYTF. As DNA, the CDR3 is TGTGCCAGCAGTTACTTGGGACAGGGTGAGCGCTATGGCTACACCTTC.

This chain uses TRBV4-1 with TRBJ1-3; 8 bases align to TRBD1. This CDR3 is built from 16 residues. V was pared by 3 bases and J by 4 bases, with 8 bases of the junction left unmatched. Germline assignment: CDR1 MGHRA and CDR2 YSYEKL. CDR3 sequence: CASSQTGQARGNTIYF. The CDR3, as DNA: TGCGCCAGCAGCCAGACGGGACAGGCGAGGGGAAACACCATATATTTT.

The genes are TRBV7-9 and TRBJ1-3, with D hard to call. V was pared by 11 bases and J by 2 bases, with 13 bases between. The CDR3 has 13 residues. The germline V gene has CDR1 SEHNR and CDR2 FQNEAQ (reference sequence). This CDR3 is CAEGRGTGNTIYF. For the CDR3, the DNA is TGTGCCGAAGGTCGGGGTACTGGAAACACCATATATTTT.

The chain has TRBV2 and TRBJ2-1; perhaps TRBD2 as D (6 bases). This CDR3 spans 15 amino acids. V dropped 2 bases and J dropped 6 bases, with 14 bases sitting between them. The germline V gene encodes CDR1 SNHLY and CDR2 FYNNEI. CDR3 sequence: CASSETTGSFNEQFF. The CDR3 DNA is TGTGCCAGCAGTGAAACTACCGGGAGCTTCAATGAGCAGTTCTTC.

This clone was observed once. V usage is TRBV2 and J usage is TRBJ2-1, with TRBD2 identical over 10 bases. After removal of 6 bases from V and 7 bases from J, the junction contained 9 bases not matched to a gene. The germline V gene has CDR1 SNHLY and CDR2 FYNNEI. The CDR3 contains 15 residues. The CDR3 coding sequence is TGTGCCAGCAGAACCCAGCGGGAGGGGTGGAATGAGCAGTTCTTC. It is translated as CASRTQREGWNEQFF.

J is TRBJ2-1 and V is TRBV27, with 10 positions matching TRBD1. Germline V CDR1 and CDR2: MNHEY, SMNVEV (reference sequence). The CDR3 consists of 18 residues. Unmatched junction bases numbered 10, after V lost 5 bases and J lost 0 bases. Here the CDR3 DNA reads TGTGCCAGCAGTCAGGGACAGGGGATCATTGTCTCCTACAATGAGCAGTTCTTC. Translating gives CASSQGQGIIVSYNEQFF.

The chain recombines TRBV5-1 with TRBJ2-7; 7 nucleotides match TRBD2. V lost 0 bases, J lost 2 bases, and 11 bases stayed unmatched. Germline V gives CDR1 SGHRS, CDR2 YFSETQ. This CDR3 spans 17 amino acids. The CDR3 sequence: CASSLEASGYRTYEQYF. CDR3 DNA sequence: TGCGCCAGCAGCTTGGAGGCTAGCGGATACCGAACCTACGAGCAGTACTTC.

The genes are TRBV9 and TRBJ2-1, with 9 bases identical to TRBD2. The CDR3 consists of 16 residues. J lost 8 bases, V lost 0 bases, and 9 bases had no gene match. In germline, CDR1 is SGDLS, CDR2 YYNGEE. This chain's CDR3 is CASSVASGGRGYEQFF. The DNA of the CDR3 is TGTGCCAGCAGCGTAGCGTCTGGCGGGAGGGGCTATGAGCAGTTCTTC.

The rearrangement joins TRBV12-3 or TRBV12-4 to TRBJ1-5; the match to TRBD1 covers 7 bases. CDR3 length: 13 amino acids. V lost 3 bases, J lost 7 bases, and 3 bases stayed unmatched. CDR3 bases: TGTGCCAGCAGTTTCAGGGGGAGCCAGCCCCAGCATTTT. It codes for CASSFRGSQPQHF.

The chain couples TRBV11-2 to TRBJ2-7; tentatively, D is TRBD2 (5 bases). This CDR3 has 15 residues. V dropped 5 bases and J dropped 0 bases, with 14 bases sitting between them. Germline V gives CDR1 SGHAT, CDR2 FQNNGV. The CDR3, as DNA: TGTGCCAGCAGCCTCGAGCGGACCCCCTCCTACGAGCAGTACTTC. This encodes CASSLERTPSYEQYF.

The chain is built from TRBV30 and TRBJ1-1; D is uncertain. V gave up 0 bases and J gave up 8 bases, with 7 bases separating them. Per germline, CDR1 GTSNPN and CDR2 SVGIG (reference sequence). The CDR3 is 11 amino acids. CDR3 residues: CAWSVQKEAFF. The CDR3 DNA reads as TGTGCCTGGAGTGTACAGAAAGAAGCTTTCTTT. The full variable domain, its missing parts supplied by reference TRBV30 and TRBJ1-1, is SQTIHQWPATLVQPVGSPLSLECTVEGTSNPNLYWYRQAAGRGLQLLFYSVGIGQISSEVPQNLSASRPQDRQFILSSKKLLLSDSGFYLCAWSVQKEAFFGQGTRLTVV.

The V gene is TRBV25-1, the J gene TRBJ1-2; D is unresolved. The CDR3 is 15 residues long. The V gene's germline CDR1 is MGHDK and CDR2 SYGVNS. V lost 6 bases and J lost 0, with 14 bases in between. The chain's CDR3 is CASRTDEMTNYGYTF. CDR3 sequence (DNA): TGTGCCAGCAGGACTGACGAAATGACTAACTATGGCTACACCTTC.

The chain employs TRBV4-2 and TRBJ2-1, with 12 bases matching TRBD2. This CDR3 has 14 residues. The V gene's germline CDR1 is LGHNA and CDR2 YNFKEQ. V was clipped by 4 bases and J by 10 bases; unmatched bases: 5. The chain's CDR3 is CASSLTSGSEEQFF. In DNA form, the CDR3 reads TGTGCCAGCAGCCTGACTAGCGGGAGTGAAGAGCAGTTCTTC.

The chain has TRBV11-2 and TRBJ2-3, with 7 bases fitting TRBD2. J gave up 6 bases and V 3 bases, and 6 bases lay outside the gene matches. The CDR3 covers 14 residues. CDR1 is SGHAT, CDR2 FQNNGV, per germline. In DNA, the CDR3 is TGTGCCAGCAGCTTCCGGGGGAGGGCCGATACGCAGTATTTT. This codes for CASSFRGRADTQYF.

CDR3: CASRTSTYTGELFF. As DNA, the CDR3 is TGTGCCAGCAGGACTAGCACGTACACCGGGGAGCTGTTTTTT. This chain uses TRBV7-3 with TRBJ2-2, with 7 nucleotides matching TRBD2. Germline V gives CDR1 SGHTA, CDR2 FQGTGA. The CDR3 has 14 amino acids. V shed 6 bases, J shed 3 bases, and the junction held 4 bases outside the gene matches. Full variable domain (missing parts from reference TRBV7-3 and TRBJ2-2): GAGVSQTPSNKVTEKGKYVELRCDPISGHTALYWYRQSLGQGPEFLIYFQGTGAADDSGLPNDRFFAVRPEGSVSTLKIQRTERGDSAVYLCASRTSTYTGELFFGEGSRLTVL.

The CDR3 is CASSKYAGTGAHYSNQPQHF. The CDR3 nucleotides read TGTGCCAGCAGCAAATACGCCGGGACAGGGGCCCATTATAGCAATCAGCCCCAGCATTTT. J is TRBJ1-5 and V is TRBV21-1; the table names TRBD1, a call not compared with the DNA. TRBV21-1 is a pseudogene locus. This CDR3 has 20 amino acids.

This sequence joins TRBV9 and TRBJ2-7, with a weak D call TRBD1 (6 bases). Looked up from germline, CDR1 is SGDLS and CDR2 is YYNGEE. V was cut by 2 bases and J by 4 bases, with 10 bases left in between. This CDR3 has 13 amino acids. The CDR3 coding sequence is TGTGCCAGCAGCGTGGCAGGGGATTACGAGCAGTACTTC. This gives the protein CASSVAGDYEQYF. The full variable domain, its missing parts supplied by reference TRBV9 and TRBJ2-7, is DSGVTQTPKHLITATGQRVTLRCSPRSGDLSVYWYQQSLDQGLQFLIQYYNGEERAKGNILERFSAQQFPDLHSELNLSSLELGDSALYFCASSVAGDYEQYFGPGTRLTVT.

The count of this clone is one. This sequence joins TRBV5-5 and TRBJ1-1; D is unclear. V lost 0 bases and J 5 bases, leaving 8 bases between the germline ends. There are 13 residues in the CDR3. Germline CDR1 and CDR2: SGHKS and YYEKEE (reference sequence). In DNA form, the CDR3 reads TGTGCCAGCAGCTTGGGACTGCCGACTGAAGCTTTCTTT. Its protein is CASSLGLPTEAFF.

The CDR3 protein is CASSLLGHSYEQYF. The CDR3 nucleotides read TGTGCCAGCAGCTTGTTGGGACACTCCTACGAGCAGTACTTC. This chain links TRBV5-4 with TRBJ2-7, with D maybe TRBD1 (6 bases). The germline V gene has CDR1 SGHNT and CDR2 YYREEE (reference sequence). The CDR3 extends over 14 amino acids. V lost 1 base and J 0 bases, leaving 8 bases between the germline ends.

CDR3 sequence reads: CASMSSGYYEQYF. CDR3 nucleotides: TGTGCCAGCATGTCCTCAGGCTACTACGAGCAGTACTTC. The V and J genes are TRBV2 and TRBJ2-7; D is ambiguous. In germline, CDR1 is SNHLY, CDR2 FYNNEI. The CDR3 length is 13 residues. Trimming shortened V by 7 bases and J by 3 bases, and 13 bases separated the two germline ends.

This clone was counted a few times. The chain is built from TRBV4-3 and TRBJ1-4; 7 bases line up with TRBD1. Per germline, CDR1 LGHNA and CDR2 YSLEER. V lost 2 bases, J lost 4 bases, and 10 bases stayed unmatched. The CDR3 runs 17 residues. The CDR3 reads CASSQRRQGLSNEKLFF. CDR3 nucleotide sequence: TGCGCCAGCAGCCAAAGACGACAGGGCCTGAGTAATGAAAAACTGTTTTTT.

The chain couples TRBV6-5 to TRBJ1-3; no reliable D call. Looked up from germline, CDR1 is MNHEY and CDR2 is SVGAGI. V shed 6 bases and J shed 0 bases, with 6 bases lying between them. The CDR3 sequence is 13 residues long. CDR3 nucleotide sequence: TGTGCCAGCAGGCCCAGCTCTGGAAACACCATATATTTT. Its protein is CASRPSSGNTIYF.